These 23 T cell receptor beta chains share one sample of origin, sequenced in a study of blood T cell repertoires in COVID-19. Measured with immunoSEQ multiplex PCR; TCRdb has only the in-frame clones, and not every one. The table records some 290,000 clones, 85% to 90% of them present only once. The source material was peripheral blood. These TCRs come from a woman in her twenties or thirties with COVID-19, enrolled during active disease.

The chain links TRBV2 to TRBJ2-7; 7 bases match TRBD1. CDR3 length: 14 amino acids. CDR1 and CDR2 from the germline V gene are SNHLY and FYNNEI. J gave up 6 bases and V 5 bases, and 10 bases lay outside the gene matches. DNA of the CDR3: TGTGCCAGCAGTCGGGACAGTTGGGGTGGCGAGCAGTACTTC. It translates to CASSRDSWGGEQYF.

The rearrangement uses TRBV5-1 and TRBJ2-1, with 11 nucleotides matching TRBD2. CDR1 is SGHRS and CDR2 is YFSETQ in the germline V gene. This CDR3 spans 15 amino acids. V shed 4 bases, J shed 7 bases, and the junction held 7 bases outside the gene matches. CDR3 in amino acids: CASSPGVAGGNEQFF. The DNA of the CDR3 is TGCGCCAGCAGCCCGGGTGTAGCGGGAGGGAATGAGCAGTTCTTC.

The chain employs TRBV6-5 and TRBJ2-3; TRBD2 might be the D (5 bases). The CDR3 consists of 14 residues. Deletions cut 0 bases from V and 3 bases from J, with 7 bases between. Germline CDR1 MNHEY, CDR2 SVGAGI. The DNA for the CDR3 is TGTGCCAGCAGTTACTCGAGAGGGACAGATACGCAGTATTTT. Its protein is CASSYSRGTDTQYF.

This CDR3 is CASSLQRDTEAFF. Here the CDR3 DNA reads TGTGCCAGCAGCTTACAGCGGGACACTGAAGCTTTCTTT. The chain employs TRBV11-3 and TRBJ1-1; unclear D gene. V lost 2 bases and J 3 bases, leaving 7 bases between the germline ends. This CDR3 is built from 13 residues. CDR1 and CDR2 from the germline V gene are SGHNT and YENEEA.

The chain links TRBV6-5 to TRBJ2-1, with 13 bases lining up with TRBD2. The CDR3 length is 14 residues. Germline trimming cut 6 bases from V and 7 bases from J; bases unmatched to any gene: 3. Germline CDR1 is MNHEY and CDR2 is SVGAGI. The CDR3, as DNA: TGTGCCAGCAGGGAGACTAGCGGGAGGAATGAGCAGTTCTTC. It yields the protein CASRETSGRNEQFF.

This clone was counted once. The CDR3, as DNA: TGTGCCAGCAGCCCGGGTAGCGCCTACGAGCAGTACTTC. It yields the protein CASSPGSAYEQYF. The gene calls are TRBV9 and TRBJ2-7, with D perhaps matching TRBD2 (5 bases). The CDR3 covers 13 residues. The germline V and J ends were trimmed by 4 bases and 2 bases, with 10 bases remaining between them. Germline assignment: CDR1 SGDLS and CDR2 YYNGEE.

This clone was seen just once. The chain employs TRBV15 and TRBJ1-6; 8 bases are a match to TRBD1. The CDR3 is 13 amino acids. Trimming removed 3 bases from V and 8 bases from J; junction bases left unmatched: 0. Germline V gene data show CDR1 as LNHNV and CDR2 as YYDKDF (reference sequence). The CDR3: CATSRTGDSPLHF. The CDR3 bases are TGTGCCACCAGCAGGACAGGGGATTCACCCCTCCACTTT.

This rearrangement joins TRBV19 to TRBJ1-5, with 10 bases fitting TRBD1. CDR1 is LNHDA and CDR2 is SQIVND in the germline V gene (reference sequence). The CDR3 is 17 amino acids. V shed 7 bases and J 6 bases; nucleotides not matched to a gene: 15. CDR3 nucleotides: TGTGCCAGTACCCCGCCGTGGGACAGGGGTAGTCTTCAGCCCCAGCATTTT. Translated, it gives CASTPPWDRGSLQPQHF.

The chain recombines TRBV5-5 with TRBJ2-7, with D tentatively TRBD1 (5 bases). The CDR3 consists of 13 residues. Germline loops: CDR1 SGHKS, CDR2 YYEKEE (reference sequence). Trimming stripped 4 bases from V and 0 bases from J, with 8 bases between. CDR3 region: CASSIGHSYEQYF. The CDR3 DNA reads TGTGCCAGCAGCATCGGACACTCCTACGAGCAGTACTTC. The full variable domain, rest sourced from reference TRBV5-5 and TRBJ2-7, is DAGVTQSPTHLIKTRGQQVTLRCSPISGHKSVSWYQQVLGQGPQFIFQYYEKEERGRGNFPDRFSARQFPNYSSELNVNALLLGDSALYLCASSIGHSYEQYFGPGTRLTVT.

The rearrangement joins TRBV11-2 to TRBJ1-4; D remains ambiguous. V lost 5 bases and J 4 bases, leaving 14 bases between the germline ends. The germline CDR1 and CDR2 sequences are SGHAT and FQNNGV. This CDR3 is built from 15 residues. CDR3 coding DNA: TGTGCCAGCAGCCCAAGGTTTCGCGGTAATGAAAAACTGTTTTTT. Residues: CASSPRFRGNEKLFF.

In DNA form, the CDR3 reads TGTGCCAGCAGCTTCACACAGGGGGCCAACACTGAAGCTTTCTTT. This encodes CASSFTQGANTEAFF. The chain links TRBV7-6 to TRBJ1-1, with 9 bases lining up with TRBD1. The CDR3 sequence is 15 residues long. In germline, CDR1 is SGHVS, CDR2 FNYEAQ. After removal of 3 bases from V and 2 bases from J, the junction contained 4 bases not matched to a gene.

A word on this clone: Within the sample, other DNA sequences also encode this same CDR3. The chain links TRBV7-3 to TRBJ2-5; a possible D gene is TRBD2 (6 bases). CDR1 and CDR2 from the germline V gene are SGHTA and FQGTGA. V lost 4 bases to trimming and J lost 5 bases, with 11 bases between them. The CDR3 length is 13 residues. The CDR3 nucleotides read TGTGCCAGCAGCTCGCAGGGAGGCGAGACCCAGTACTTC. Amino acid sequence: CASSSQGGETQYF.

The chain joins TRBV19 to TRBJ2-1, with 10 bases lining up with TRBD1. This CDR3 contains 15 residues. The germline CDR1 and CDR2 sequences are LNHDA and SQIVND (reference sequence). Trimming cost V 2 bases and J 10 bases; bases outside gene matches: 8. The CDR3 region has the DNA TGTGCCAGTAGTATACCGGGACAGGGGCAATTAGAGCAGTTCTTC. Its protein product is CASSIPGQGQLEQFF.

The genes are TRBV7-9 and TRBJ2-2; D unresolved. CDR1 and CDR2 from the germline V gene are SEHNR and FQNEAQ (reference sequence). The V end was cut by 3 bases, the J end by 6 bases, with 5 bases between. This CDR3 spans 12 amino acids. The CDR3: CASSFKSGELFF. CDR3 DNA sequence: TGTGCCAGCAGCTTTAAATCCGGGGAGCTGTTTTTT.

This rearrangement joins TRBV9 to TRBJ2-7; 13 bases agree with TRBD2. Trimming cost V 4 bases and J 6 bases; bases outside gene matches: 7. The CDR3 contains 15 residues. Germline CDR1 SGDLS, CDR2 YYNGEE. The CDR3 reads CASSIGTSGIVEQYF. The CDR3 DNA reads TGTGCCAGCAGCATTGGGACTAGCGGGATCGTCGAGCAGTACTTC.

The rearrangement joins TRBV5-1 to TRBJ2-1; 8 positions agree with TRBD2. The trim removed 0 bases at V and 3 bases at J, leaving 2 bases unmatched. CDR1 is SGHRS and CDR2 is YFSETQ in the germline V gene. The CDR3 runs 15 residues. The CDR3 protein is CASSLALAVYNEQFF. Written as DNA, the CDR3 is TGCGCCAGCAGCTTGGCACTAGCGGTCTACAATGAGCAGTTCTTC.

The chain uses TRBV18 and TRBJ2-2; 9 bases align to TRBD1. The ends lost 5 bases at V and 6 bases at J; junction bases unmatched: 4. CDR1 is KGHSH and CDR2 is LQKENI in the germline V gene. The CDR3 is 14 amino acids. The CDR3 DNA sequence: TGTGCCAGCTCATTGGACAGGGGAGCCGGGGAGCTGTTTTTT. This gives the protein CASSLDRGAGELFF.

The chain carries TRBV7-9 and TRBJ1-4; unclear D gene. The CDR3 length is 12 residues. Trimming left V 6 bases short and J 4 bases short, with 6 bases between. The germline V gene encodes CDR1 SEHNR and CDR2 FQNEAQ (reference sequence). CDR3 in DNA: TGTGCCAGCAGGTTCGGTAATGAAAAACTGTTTTTT. As protein: CASRFGNEKLFF. Variable domain in full (rest from reference TRBV7-9 and TRBJ1-4): DTGVSQNPRHKITKRGQNVTFRCDPISEHNRLYWYRQTLGQGPEFLTYFQNEAQLEKSRLLSDRFSAERPKGSFSTLEIQRTEQGDSAMYLCASRFGNEKLFFGSGTQLSVL.

Note on this clone: Within the sample, other DNA sequences also encode this same CDR3. V usage is TRBV7-2 and J usage is TRBJ1-1; D remains ambiguous. The V end lost 6 bases, the J end lost 0 bases, and 11 bases lay between the germline ends. The CDR3 loop spans 14 amino acids. Germline V gives CDR1 SGHTA, CDR2 FQGNSA. The CDR3 here is CASRANHVNTEAFF. The CDR3 nucleotides read TGTGCCAGCAGAGCCAACCATGTGAACACTGAAGCTTTCTTT.

The V call is TRBV7-2, the J call TRBJ2-1; 8 bases fit TRBD1. The germline V gene encodes CDR1 SGHTA and CDR2 FQGNSA. The length of the CDR3 is 16 residues. The trim removed 1 base at V and 7 bases at J, leaving 9 bases unmatched. The CDR3 nucleotides read TGTGCCAGCAGCTTAGGGCGGGACAGGCCGAGGAATGAGCAGTTCTTC. It codes for CASSLGRDRPRNEQFF.

The J gene is TRBJ1-5, the V gene TRBV28, with D possibly TRBD1 on 5 matching bases. CDR3 length: 15 residues. The germline CDR1 and CDR2 sequences are MDHEN and SYDVKM. Trimming took 5 bases from V and 0 from J, leaving 11 bases between them. CDR3 bases: TGTGCCAGCAGTCCGGGGGACTATAGCAATCAGCCCCAGCATTTT. Translated: CASSPGDYSNQPQHF.

The rearrangement uses TRBV21-1 and TRBJ2-5; the table calls TRBD1, which could not be checked here. TRBV21-1 is annotated as a pseudogene. The CDR3 is 15 residues long. This chain's CDR3 is CASSWHQGKKETQYF. The CDR3 region has the DNA TGTGCCAGCAGCTGGCACCAGGGGAAGAAAGAGACCCAGTACTTC.

The chain is built from TRBV20-1 and TRBJ2-1; D is undetermined. Germline CDR1 DFQATT, CDR2 SNEGSKA (reference sequence). The CDR3 has 11 residues. V was shortened by 7 bases and J by 4 bases, with 8 bases between the two germline ends. This chain's CDR3 is CSGELYNEQFF. In DNA form, the CDR3 reads TGCAGTGGCGAACTATACAATGAGCAGTTCTTC.